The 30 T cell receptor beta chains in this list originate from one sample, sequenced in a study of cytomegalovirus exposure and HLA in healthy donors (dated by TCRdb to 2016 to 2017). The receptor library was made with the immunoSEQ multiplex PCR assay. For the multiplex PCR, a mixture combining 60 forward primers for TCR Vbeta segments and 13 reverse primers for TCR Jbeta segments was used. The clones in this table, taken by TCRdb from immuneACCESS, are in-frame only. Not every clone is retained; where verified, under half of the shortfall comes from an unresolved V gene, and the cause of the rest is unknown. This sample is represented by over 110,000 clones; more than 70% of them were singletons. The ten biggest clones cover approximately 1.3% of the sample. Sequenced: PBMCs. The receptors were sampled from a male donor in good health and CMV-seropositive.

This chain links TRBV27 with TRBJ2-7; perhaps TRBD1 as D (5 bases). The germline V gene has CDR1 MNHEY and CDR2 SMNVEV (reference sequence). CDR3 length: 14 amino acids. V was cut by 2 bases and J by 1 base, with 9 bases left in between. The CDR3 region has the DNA TGTGCCAGCAGTTTAGGGCAGGGATCCTACGAGCAGTACTTC. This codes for CASSLGQGSYEQYF.

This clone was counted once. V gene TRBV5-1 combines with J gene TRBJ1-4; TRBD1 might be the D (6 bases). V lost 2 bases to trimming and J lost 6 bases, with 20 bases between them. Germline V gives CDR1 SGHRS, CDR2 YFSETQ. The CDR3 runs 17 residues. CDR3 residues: CASSFGMLKGGYEKLFF. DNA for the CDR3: TGCGCCAGCAGCTTTGGAATGTTAAAGGGGGGGTATGAAAAACTGTTTTTT.

The CDR3 is CASSYSRTVLSYEQYF. CDR3 nucleotide sequence: TGTGCCAGCAGTTACTCGAGAACAGTCCTATCCTACGAGCAGTACTTC. The V and J genes are TRBV6-5 and TRBJ2-7; D unclear. Germline CDR1 is MNHEY and CDR2 is SVGAGI. Deletions cut 0 bases from V and 1 base from J, with 13 bases between. The CDR3 runs 16 residues.

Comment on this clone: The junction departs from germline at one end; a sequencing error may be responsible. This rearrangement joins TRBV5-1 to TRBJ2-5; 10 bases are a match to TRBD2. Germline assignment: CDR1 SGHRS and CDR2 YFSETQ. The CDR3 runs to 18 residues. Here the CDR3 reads CASSWRASGGIIQGTQYF. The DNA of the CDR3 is TGCGCCAGCAGCTGGCGGGCTAGCGGGGGTATAATACAAGGGACCCAGTACTTC.

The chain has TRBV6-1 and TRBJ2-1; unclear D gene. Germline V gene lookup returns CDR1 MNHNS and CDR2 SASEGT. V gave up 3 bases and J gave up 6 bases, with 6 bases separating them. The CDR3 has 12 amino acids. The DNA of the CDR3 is TGTGCCAGCAGTGACTTGTTCAATGAGCAGTTCTTC. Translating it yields CASSDLFNEQFF.

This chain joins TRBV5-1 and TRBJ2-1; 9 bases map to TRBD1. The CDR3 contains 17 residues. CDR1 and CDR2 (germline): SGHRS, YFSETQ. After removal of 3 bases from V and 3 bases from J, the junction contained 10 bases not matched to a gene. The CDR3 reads CASSSSGGTGYYNEQFF. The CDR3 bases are TGCGCCAGCAGCTCCTCCGGCGGGACAGGGTACTACAATGAGCAGTTCTTC. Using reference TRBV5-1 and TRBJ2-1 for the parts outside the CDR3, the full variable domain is KAGVTQTPRYLIKTRGQQVTLSCSPISGHRSVSWYQQTPGQGLQFLFEYFSETQRNKGNFPGRFSGRQFSNSRSEMNVSTLELGDSALYLCASSSSGGTGYYNEQFFGPGTRLTVL.

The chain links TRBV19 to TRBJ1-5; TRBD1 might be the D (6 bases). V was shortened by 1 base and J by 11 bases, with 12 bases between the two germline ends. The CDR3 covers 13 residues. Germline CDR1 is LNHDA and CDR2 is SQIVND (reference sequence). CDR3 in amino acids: CASSIVGGSAQHF. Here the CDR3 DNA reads TGTGCCAGTAGTATAGTAGGGGGATCGGCCCAGCATTTT.

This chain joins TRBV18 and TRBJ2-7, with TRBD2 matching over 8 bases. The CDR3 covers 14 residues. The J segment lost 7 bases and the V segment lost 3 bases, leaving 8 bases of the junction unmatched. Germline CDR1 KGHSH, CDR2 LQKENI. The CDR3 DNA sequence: TGTGCCAGCTCACCTTTGCCGGGGGGGCGAGAGCAGTACTTC. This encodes CASSPLPGGREQYF. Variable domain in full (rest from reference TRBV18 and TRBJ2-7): NAGVMQNPRHLVRRRGQEARLRCSPMKGHSHVYWYRQLPEEGLKFMVYLQKENIIDESGMPKERFSAEFPKEGPSILRIQQVVRGDSAAYFCASSPLPGGREQYFGPGTRLTVT.

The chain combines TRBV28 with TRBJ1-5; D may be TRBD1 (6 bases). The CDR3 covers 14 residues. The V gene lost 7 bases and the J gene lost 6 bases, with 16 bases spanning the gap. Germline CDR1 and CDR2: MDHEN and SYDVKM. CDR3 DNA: TGTGCCAGCATCACAGGGACCCCCGGTCAGCCCCAGCATTTT. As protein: CASITGTPGQPQHF. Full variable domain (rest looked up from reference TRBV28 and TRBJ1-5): DVKVTQSSRYLVKRTGEKVFLECVQDMDHENMFWYRQDPGLGLRLIYFSYDVKMKEKGDIPEGYSVSREKKERFSLILESASTNQTSMYLCASITGTPGQPQHFGDGTRLSIL.

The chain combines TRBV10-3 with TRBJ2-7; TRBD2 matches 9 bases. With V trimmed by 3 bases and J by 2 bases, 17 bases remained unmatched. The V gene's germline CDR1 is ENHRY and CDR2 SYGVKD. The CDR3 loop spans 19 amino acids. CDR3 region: CAISEGLAGRRRLPYEQYF. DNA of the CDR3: TGTGCCATCAGTGAAGGCCTAGCGGGGAGAAGACGGCTTCCCTACGAGCAGTACTTC.

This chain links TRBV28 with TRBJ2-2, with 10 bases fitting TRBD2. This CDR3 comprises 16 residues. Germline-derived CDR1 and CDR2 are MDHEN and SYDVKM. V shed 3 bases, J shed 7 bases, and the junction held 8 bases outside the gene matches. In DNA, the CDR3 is TGTGCCAGCAGTTTCTCTCTAGCGGGAGAGGGCGGGGAGCTGTTTTTT. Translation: CASSFSLAGEGGELFF.

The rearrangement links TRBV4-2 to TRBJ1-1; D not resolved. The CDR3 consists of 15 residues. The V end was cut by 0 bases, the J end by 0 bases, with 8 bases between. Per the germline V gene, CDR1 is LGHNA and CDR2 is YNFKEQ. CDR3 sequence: CASSQDVEMNTEAFF. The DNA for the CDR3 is TGTGCCAGCAGCCAAGATGTGGAGATGAACACTGAAGCTTTCTTT.

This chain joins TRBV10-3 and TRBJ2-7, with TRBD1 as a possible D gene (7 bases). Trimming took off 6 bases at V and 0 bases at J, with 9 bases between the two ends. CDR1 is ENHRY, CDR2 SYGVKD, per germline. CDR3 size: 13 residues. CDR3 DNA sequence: TGTGCCATCAGGCGGGACAGCTCCTACGAGCAGTACTTC. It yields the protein CAIRRDSSYEQYF.

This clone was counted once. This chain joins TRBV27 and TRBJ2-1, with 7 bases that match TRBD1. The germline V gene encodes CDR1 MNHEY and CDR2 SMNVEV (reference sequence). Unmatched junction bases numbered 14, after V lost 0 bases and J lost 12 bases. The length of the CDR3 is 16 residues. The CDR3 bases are TGTGCCAGCAGTTTATCCACAGTGCTAACAGGGGAAGGGCAGTTCTTC. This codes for CASSLSTVLTGEGQFF.

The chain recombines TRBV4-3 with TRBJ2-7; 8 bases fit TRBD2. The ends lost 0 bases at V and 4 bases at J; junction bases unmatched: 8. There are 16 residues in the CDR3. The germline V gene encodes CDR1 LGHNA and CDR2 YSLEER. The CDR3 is CASSQDRGGSAYEQYF. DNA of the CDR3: TGCGCCAGCAGCCAAGATCGGGGGGGATCAGCGTACGAGCAGTACTTC.

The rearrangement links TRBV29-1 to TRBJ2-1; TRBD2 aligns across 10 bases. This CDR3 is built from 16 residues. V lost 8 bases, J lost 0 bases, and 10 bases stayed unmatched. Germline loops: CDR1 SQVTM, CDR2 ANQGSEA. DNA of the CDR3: TGCAGCATCGAGGATAGCGGGAGGAACTCCTACAATGAGCAGTTCTTC. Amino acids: CSIEDSGRNSYNEQFF.

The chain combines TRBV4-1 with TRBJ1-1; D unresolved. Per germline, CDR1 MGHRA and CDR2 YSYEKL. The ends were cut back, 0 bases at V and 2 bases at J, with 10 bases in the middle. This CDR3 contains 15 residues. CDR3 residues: CASSQDRFSNTEAFF. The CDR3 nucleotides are TGCGCCAGCAGCCAAGATCGGTTTAGTAACACTGAAGCTTTCTTT.

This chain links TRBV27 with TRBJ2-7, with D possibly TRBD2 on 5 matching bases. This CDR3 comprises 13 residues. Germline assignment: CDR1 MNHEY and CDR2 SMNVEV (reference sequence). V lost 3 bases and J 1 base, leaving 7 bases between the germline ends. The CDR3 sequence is CASSLDSSYEQYF. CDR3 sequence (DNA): TGTGCCAGCAGTTTGGACTCTTCCTACGAGCAGTACTTC.

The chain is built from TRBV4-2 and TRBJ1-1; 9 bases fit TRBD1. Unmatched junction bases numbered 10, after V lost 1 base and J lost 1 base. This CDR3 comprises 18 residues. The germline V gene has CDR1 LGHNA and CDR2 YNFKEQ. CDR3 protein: CASSQAGTGPPSNTEAFF. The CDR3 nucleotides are TGTGCCAGCAGCCAAGCCGGGACAGGGCCGCCCTCGAACACTGAAGCTTTCTTT.

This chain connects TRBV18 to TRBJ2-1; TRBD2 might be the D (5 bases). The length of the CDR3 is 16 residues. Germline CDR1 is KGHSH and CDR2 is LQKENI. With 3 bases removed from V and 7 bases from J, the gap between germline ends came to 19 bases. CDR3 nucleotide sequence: TGTGCCAGCTCACCGACGGCACTCCCCCGGAGGAATGAGCAGTTCTTC. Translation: CASSPTALPRRNEQFF.

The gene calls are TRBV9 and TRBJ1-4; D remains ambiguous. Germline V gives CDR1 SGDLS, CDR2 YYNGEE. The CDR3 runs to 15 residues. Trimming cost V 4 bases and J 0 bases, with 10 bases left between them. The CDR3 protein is CASSLTSSTNEKLFF. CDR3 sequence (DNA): TGTGCCAGCAGCTTGACTTCCTCAACTAATGAAAAACTGTTTTTT.

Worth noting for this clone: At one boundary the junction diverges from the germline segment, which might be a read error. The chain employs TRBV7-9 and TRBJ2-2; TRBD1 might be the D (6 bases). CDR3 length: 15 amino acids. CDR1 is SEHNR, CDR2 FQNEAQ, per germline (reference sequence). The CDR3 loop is CASSLGQTNTGELFF. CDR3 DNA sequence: TGTGCCAGCAGTTTAGGACAGACGAACACCGGGGAGCTGTTTTTT.

The CDR3 spells CASSIFGHQPQHF. Here the CDR3 DNA reads TGTGCCAGTAGTATATTTGGCCATCAGCCCCAGCATTTT. This sequence joins TRBV19 and TRBJ1-5; D is uncertain. The ends were cut back, 2 bases at V and 5 bases at J, with 7 bases in the middle. The CDR3 has 13 amino acids. In germline, CDR1 is LNHDA, CDR2 SQIVND (reference sequence).

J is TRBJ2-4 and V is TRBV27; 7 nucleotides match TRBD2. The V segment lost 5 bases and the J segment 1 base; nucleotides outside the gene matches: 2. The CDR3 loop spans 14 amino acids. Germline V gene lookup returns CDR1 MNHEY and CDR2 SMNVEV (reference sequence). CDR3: CASSPGGAKNIQYF. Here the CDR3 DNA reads TGTGCCAGCAGTCCCGGGGGGGCCAAAAACATTCAGTACTTC.

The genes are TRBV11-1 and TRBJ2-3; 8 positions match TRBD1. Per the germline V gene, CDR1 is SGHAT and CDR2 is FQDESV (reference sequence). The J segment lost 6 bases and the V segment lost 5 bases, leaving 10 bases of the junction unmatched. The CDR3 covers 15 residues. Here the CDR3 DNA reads TGTGCCAGCAGCCTCAGGACAGGGTCCGCGGATACGCAGTATTTT. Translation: CASSLRTGSADTQYF.

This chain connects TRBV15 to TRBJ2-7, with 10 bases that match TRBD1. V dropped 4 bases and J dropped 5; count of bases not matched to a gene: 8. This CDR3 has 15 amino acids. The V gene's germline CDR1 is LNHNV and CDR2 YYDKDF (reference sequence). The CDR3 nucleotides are TGTGCCACCAGCACTCGGACAGGGGGGCTACACGAGCAGTACTTC. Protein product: CATSTRTGGLHEQYF.

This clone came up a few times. The CDR3 DNA reads as TGTGCCAGCAGCGCTTCAGGGGACCCTGGGGCCAACGTCCTGACTTTC. As protein: CASSASGDPGANVLTF. The gene calls are TRBV11-2 and TRBJ2-6; D may be TRBD1 (6 bases). Germline V gene lookup returns CDR1 SGHAT and CDR2 FQNNGV. The CDR3 runs 16 residues. Deletions cut 5 bases from V and 2 bases from J, with 13 bases between.

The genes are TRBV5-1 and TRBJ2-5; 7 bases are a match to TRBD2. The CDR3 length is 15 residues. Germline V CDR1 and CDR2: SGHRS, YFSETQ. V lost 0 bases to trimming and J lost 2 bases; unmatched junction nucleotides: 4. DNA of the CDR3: TGCGCCAGCAGCTTGGTACCTAGCGGACAAGAGACCCAGTACTTC. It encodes CASSLVPSGQETQYF.

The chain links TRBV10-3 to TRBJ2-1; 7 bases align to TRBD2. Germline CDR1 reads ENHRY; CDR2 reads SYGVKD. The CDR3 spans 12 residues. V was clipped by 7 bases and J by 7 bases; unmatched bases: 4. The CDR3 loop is CAITDSGNEQFF. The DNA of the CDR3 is TGTGCCATCACCGATAGCGGGAATGAGCAGTTCTTC.

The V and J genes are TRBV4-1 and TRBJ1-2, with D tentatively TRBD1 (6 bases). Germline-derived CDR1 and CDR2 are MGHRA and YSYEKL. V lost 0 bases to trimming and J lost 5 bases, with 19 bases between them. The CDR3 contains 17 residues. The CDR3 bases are TGCGCCAGCAGCCAAGATATGACGGCAGGGGCGAGGTATGGCTACACCTTC. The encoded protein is CASSQDMTAGARYGYTF.